The clone carrying this T cell receptor beta chain came up many times. This CDR3 comprises 15 residues. V was trimmed by 8 bases and J by 3 bases, leaving 20 bases between them. Germline V gives CDR1 MDHEN, CDR2 SYDVKM. The sample comes from a study of T cells in Graves' hyperthyroidism and ophthalmopathy. Amplification targeted TCR beta CDR3 regions from RNA transcripts. HTBI primers were used for first-round RT-PCR of the TCR CDR3. TCRdb analysed the multiplex PCR reads with MiXCR anew, one entry per CDR3 protein. This table has more than 500,000 distinct CDR3 sequences, about 16% appearing once. Source material: blood. The chain employs TRBV28 and TRBJ2-7; D possibly corresponds to TRBD1 (6 bases). This TCR was sampled from a woman aged 25-40 years with Graves' ophthalmopathy. CDR3 residues: CASLEKGGENYEQYF. The CDR3 coding sequence is TGTGCCAGCCTTGAAAAAGGGGGTGAAAACTACGAGCAGTACTTC.